Included here is one TCR beta chain sequence, with context. Antigen specificity is unknown. Germline V gene data show CDR1 as LNHDA and CDR2 as SQIVND (reference sequence). V gave up 3 bases and J gave up 7 bases; unmatched junction bases: 10. This CDR3 is built from 16 residues. These data are taken from a study of T cell responses to AZD1222 COVID-19 vaccine. General study findings and limits: Possibly, clonal diversity was underestimated; donors were largely white British and included more females. Repertoire sampling was restricted to post-peak T cell response timepoints. Dominant CD4 TCR responses targeted spike regions 160-218 and 743-854.

Assay: immunoSEQ multiplex PCR; the TCRdb copy retains only in-frame clones and omits some. This sample has approximately 52,000 clones, with roughly 86% found just once. This receptor was obtained from an adult who received the AZD1222 COVID-19 vaccine. This material consisted of peripheral blood, taken 28 days after the second AZD1222 dose. The genes are TRBV19 and TRBJ2-1, with 9 bases identical to TRBD1. The chain's CDR3 is CASSMFPGQGPNEQFF. The CDR3 region has the DNA TGTGCCAGTAGTATGTTCCCGGGACAGGGCCCTAATGAGCAGTTCTTC.